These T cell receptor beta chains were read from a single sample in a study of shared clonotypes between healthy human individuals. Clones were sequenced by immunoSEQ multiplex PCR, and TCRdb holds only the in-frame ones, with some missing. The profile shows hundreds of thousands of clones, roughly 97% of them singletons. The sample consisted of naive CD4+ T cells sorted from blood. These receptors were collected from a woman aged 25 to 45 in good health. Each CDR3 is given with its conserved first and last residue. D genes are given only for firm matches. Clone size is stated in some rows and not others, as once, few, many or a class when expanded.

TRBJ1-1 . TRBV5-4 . CASSFLTGTEAFF TGTGCCAGCAGCTTCCTAACAGGTACTGAAGCTTTCTTT
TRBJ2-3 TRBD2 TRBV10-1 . CASSEAVAGRTDTQYF TGCGCCAGCAGTGAGGCGGTAGCGGGGCGCACAGATACGCAGTATTTT
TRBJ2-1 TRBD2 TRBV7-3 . CASSPDGLAGGQEQFF TGTGCCAGCAGCCCCGACGGACTAGCGGGAGGTCAGGAGCAGTTCTTC
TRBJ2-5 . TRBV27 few CASSFPGASETQYF TGTGCCAGCAGTTTTCCGGGGGCATCGGAGACCCAGTACTTC
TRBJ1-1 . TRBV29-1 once CSVDKGLRNTEAFF TGCAGCGTTGATAAGGGACTTCGAAACACTGAAGCTTTCTTT
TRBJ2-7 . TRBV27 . CASKVQGRINYEQYF TGTGCCAGTAAAGTTCAGGGCAGGATTAACTACGAGCAGTACTTC
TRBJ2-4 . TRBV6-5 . CASSLTRTNRNIQYF TGTGCCAGCAGTCTCACCAGGACAAACAGGAACATTCAGTACTTC
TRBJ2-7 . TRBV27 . CASSPMGVSTEQYF TGTGCCAGCAGTCCGATGGGGGTCTCAACAGAGCAGTACTTC
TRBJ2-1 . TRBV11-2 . CASTLNRNEQFF TGTGCCAGCACCCTAAACCGCAATGAGCAGTTCTTC
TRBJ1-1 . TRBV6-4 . CASSQKLNTEAFF TGTGCCAGCAGTCAGAAACTGAACACTGAAGCTTTCTTT
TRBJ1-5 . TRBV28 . CASKDGNSNQPQHF TGTGCCAGCAAGGACGGAAATAGCAATCAGCCCCAGCATTTT
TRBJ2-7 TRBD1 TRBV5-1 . CASSLGQGANYEQYF TGCGCCAGCAGCTTGGGACAGGGGGCTAATTACGAGCAGTACTTC
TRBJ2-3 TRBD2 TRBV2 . CASSRLELAGASDTQYF TGTGCCAGCAGCCGGTTAGAACTAGCGGGAGCCTCAGATACGCAGTATTTT
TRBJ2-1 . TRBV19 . CASSIASVNNEQFF TGTGCCAGTAGTATAGCTTCGGTCAACAATGAGCAGTTCTTC
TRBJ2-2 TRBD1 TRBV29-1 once CSGIRDRGPGELFF TGCAGCGGCATCCGGGACAGGGGGCCCGGGGAGCTGTTTTTT
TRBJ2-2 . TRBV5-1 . CASRPGTTNTGELFF TGCGCCAGCAGGCCCGGGACAACGAACACCGGGGAGCTGTTTTTT
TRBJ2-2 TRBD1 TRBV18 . CASSPTGGDGELFF TGTGCCAGCTCACCGACAGGGGGCGACGGGGAGCTGTTTTTT
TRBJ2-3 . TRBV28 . CASSFPPTDTQYF TGTGCCAGCAGTTTCCCCCCAACAGATACGCAGTATTTT
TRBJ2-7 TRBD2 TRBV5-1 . CASSLERTSVAYEQYF TGCGCCAGCAGCTTGGAGCGTACTAGCGTTGCCTACGAGCAGTACTTC
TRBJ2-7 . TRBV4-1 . CASSQDPGARYEQYF TGCGCCAGCAGCCAAGATCCTGGGGCTAGGTACGAGCAGTACTTC
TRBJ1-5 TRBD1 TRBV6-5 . CASSPTGYPQPQHF TGTGCCAGCAGTCCGACAGGGTACCCTCAGCCCCAGCATTTT
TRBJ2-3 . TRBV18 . CASSPPGSTDTQYF TGTGCCAGCTCACCACCAGGTAGCACAGATACGCAGTATTTT
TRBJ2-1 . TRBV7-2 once CASSPGGHNEQFF TGTGCCAGCAGCCCCGGCGGACACAATGAGCAGTTCTTC
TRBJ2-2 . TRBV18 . CASSPPVGLGTGELFF TGTGCCAGCTCACCACCCGTGGGTCTTGGCACCGGGGAGCTGTTTTTT
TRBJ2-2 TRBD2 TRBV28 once CASSPNTSGRGTGELFF TGTGCCAGCAGCCCAAATACTAGCGGGAGGGGGACCGGGGAGCTGTTTTTT
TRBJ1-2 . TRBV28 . CASSLGGHYGYTF TGTGCCAGCAGTTTAGGAGGCCACTATGGCTACACCTTC
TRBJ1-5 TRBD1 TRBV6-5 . CASRMDRGDNQPQHF TGTGCCAGCAGGATGGACAGGGGTGACAATCAGCCCCAGCATTTT
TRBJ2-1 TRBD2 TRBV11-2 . CASSLVREGNEQFF TGTGCCAGCAGCTTAGTCCGGGAGGGCAATGAGCAGTTCTTC
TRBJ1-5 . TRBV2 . CASSERRDNYQPQHF TGTGCCAGCAGTGAACGTAGGGACAACTATCAGCCCCAGCATTTT
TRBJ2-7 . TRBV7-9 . CASSPPGTWDEQYF TGTGCCAGCAGCCCGCCGGGGACCTGGGACGAGCAGTACTTC
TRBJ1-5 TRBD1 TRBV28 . CAALSGQGLFSNQPQHF TGTGCCGCACTATCGGGACAGGGGCTTTTTAGCAATCAGCCCCAGCATTTT
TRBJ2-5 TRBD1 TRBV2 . CASSRGQGVKKTQYF TGTGCCAGCAGTCGCGGACAGGGGGTCAAGAAGACCCAGTACTTC
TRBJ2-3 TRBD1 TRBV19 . CASSDTGGTDTQYF TGTGCCAGTAGTGACACAGGGGGGACAGATACGCAGTATTTT
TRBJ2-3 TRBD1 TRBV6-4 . CASSSDRGSTDTQYF TGTGCCAGCAGCTCCGACAGGGGGAGCACAGATACGCAGTATTTT
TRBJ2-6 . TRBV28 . CASTPASGANVLTF TGTGCCAGCACCCCCGCCTCTGGGGCCAACGTCCTGACTTTC
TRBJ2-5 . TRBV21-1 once CASSNERQETQYF TGTGCCAGCAGCAACGAGCGGCAAGAGACCCAGTACTTC
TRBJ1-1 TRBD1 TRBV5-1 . CASGQGSEAFF TGCGCCAGCGGACAGGGTTCGGAAGCTTTCTTT
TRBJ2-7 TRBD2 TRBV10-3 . CAISEGLAGYEQYF TGTGCCATCAGTGAAGGACTAGCGGGCTACGAGCAGTACTTC
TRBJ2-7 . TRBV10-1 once CASGPGDSYEQYF TGCGCCAGCGGTCCAGGGGATTCCTACGAGCAGTACTTC
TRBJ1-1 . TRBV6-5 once CASRWGDSAFF TGTGCCAGCAGGTGGGGGGATTCGGCTTTCTTT
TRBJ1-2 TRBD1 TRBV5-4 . CASSGNRDRAFFGGYTF TGTGCCAGCAGCGGGAACCGGGACAGGGCTTTTTTCGGTGGCTACACCTTC
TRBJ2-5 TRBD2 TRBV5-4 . CASSRGSGREETQYF TGTGCCAGCAGCCGGGGGAGCGGGAGGGAGGAGACCCAGTACTTC
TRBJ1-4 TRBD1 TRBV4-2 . CASSQYRGFEKLFF TGTGCCAGCAGCCAATACAGGGGGTTTGAAAAACTGTTTTTT
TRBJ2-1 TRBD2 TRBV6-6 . CASTGTTLGEQFF TGTGCCAGCACCGGGACTACCCTCGGTGAGCAGTTCTTC
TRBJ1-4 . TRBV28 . CASSLPGRNEKLFF TGTGCCAGCAGTCTCCCGGGACGGAATGAAAAACTGTTTTTT
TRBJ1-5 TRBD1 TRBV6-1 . CASRSLGQGGQPQHF TGTGCCAGCAGGAGCCTCGGACAGGGCGGGCAGCCCCAGCATTTT
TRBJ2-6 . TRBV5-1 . CASSFTGAPGANVLTF TGCGCCAGCAGCTTCACGGGGGCACCTGGGGCCAACGTCCTGACTTTC
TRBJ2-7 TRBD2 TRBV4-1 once CASSQLLAYEQYF TGCGCCAGCAGCCAGCTACTAGCGTACGAGCAGTACTTC
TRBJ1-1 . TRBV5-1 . CASSSKVLGMNTEAFF TGCGCCAGCAGCTCGAAGGTACTTGGCATGAACACTGAAGCTTTCTTT
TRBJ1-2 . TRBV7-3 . CASSPAPGRNYGYTF TGTGCCAGCAGCCCAGCCCCGGGACGGAACTATGGCTACACCTTC
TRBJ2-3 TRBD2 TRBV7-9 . CASSLGGLAGEHTDTQYF TGTGCCAGCAGCCTAGGGGGACTAGCGGGAGAGCACACAGATACGCAGTATTTT
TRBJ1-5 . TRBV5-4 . CASSHLSQPQHF TGTGCCAGCAGCCATCTTTCTCAGCCCCAGCATTTT
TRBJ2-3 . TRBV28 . CASSSSADTQYF TGTGCCAGCAGTTCATCTGCTGATACGCAGTATTTT
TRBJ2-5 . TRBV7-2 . CASSLGGGVIETQYF TGTGCCAGCAGCCTGGGTGGAGGGGTTATTGAGACCCAGTACTTC
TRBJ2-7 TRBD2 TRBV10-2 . CASIPGGGTGEQYF TGCGCCAGCATCCCCGGGGGGGGGACCGGCGAGCAGTACTTC
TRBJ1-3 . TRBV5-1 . CASSFGLEGNTIYF TGCGCCAGCAGCTTCGGGCTGGAAGGAAACACCATATATTTT
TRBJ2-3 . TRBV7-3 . CASSKQQTDTQYF TGTGCCAGCAGCAAACAGCAGACGGATACGCAGTATTTT
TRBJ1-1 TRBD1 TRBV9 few CASSPRDRGKLGLAFF TGTGCCAGCAGCCCCCGGGACAGGGGAAAGTTGGGTTTAGCTTTCTTT
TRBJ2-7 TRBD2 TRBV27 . CASSRLAGEQYF TGTGCCAGCAGCAGACTAGCGGGGGAGCAGTACTTC
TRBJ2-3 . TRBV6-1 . CASSEDFSTDTQYF TGTGCCAGCAGTGAAGATTTCAGCACAGATACGCAGTATTTT